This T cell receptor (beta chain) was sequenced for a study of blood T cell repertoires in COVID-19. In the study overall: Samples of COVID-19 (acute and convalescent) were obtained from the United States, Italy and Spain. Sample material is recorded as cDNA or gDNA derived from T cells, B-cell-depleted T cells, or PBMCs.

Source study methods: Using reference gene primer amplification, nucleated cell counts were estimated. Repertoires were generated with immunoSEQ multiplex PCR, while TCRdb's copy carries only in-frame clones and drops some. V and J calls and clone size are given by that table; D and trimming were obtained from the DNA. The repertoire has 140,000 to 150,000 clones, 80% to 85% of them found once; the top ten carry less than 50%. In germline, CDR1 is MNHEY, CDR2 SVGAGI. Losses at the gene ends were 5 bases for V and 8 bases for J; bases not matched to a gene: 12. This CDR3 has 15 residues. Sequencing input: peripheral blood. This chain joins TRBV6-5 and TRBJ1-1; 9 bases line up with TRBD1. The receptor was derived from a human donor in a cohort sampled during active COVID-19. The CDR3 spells CASSSPRTGASEAFF. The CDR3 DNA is TGTGCCAGCAGTAGTCCTCGGACAGGGGCTTCAGAAGCTTTCTTT.